The sequence of this T cell receptor beta chain was determined in a study of cytotoxic CD8 clonotypes in ibrutinib-treated CLL. Profiling relied on immunoSEQ multiplex PCR, and the TCRdb table lists in-frame clones only, not all of them. The table includes about 200,000 clones, just over 70% detected once. This clone has just a few counts. Germline CDR1 reads SGHVS; CDR2 reads FQNEAQ. Trimming shortened V by 6 bases and J by 2 bases, and 13 bases separated the two germline ends. This CDR3 is 15 amino acids long. The clonotype comes from a human donor with chronic lymphocytic leukemia. The sequencing here drew on PBMCs, taken after 12 months of ibrutinib treatment. The chain recombines TRBV7-8 with TRBJ1-4, with D possibly being TRBD1 (5 bases). CDR3 bases: TGTGCCAGCAGACCCGGCGGGGGTACTAATGAAAAACTGTTTTTT. It translates to CASRPGGGTNEKLFF. The full variable domain, completed using reference TRBV7-8 and TRBJ1-4, is GAGVSQSPRYKVAKRGQDVALRCDPISGHVSLFWYQQALGQGPEFLTYFQNEAQLDKSGLPSDRFFAERPEGSVSTLKIQRTQQEDSAVYLCASRPGGGTNEKLFFGSGTQLSVL.